The 30 T cell receptor beta chains below come from one sample, sequenced in a study of T cells after yellow fever vaccination. MiXCR was run by TCRdb on the 5' RACE reads, yielding one entry per CDR3 protein. In the table there are just under 600,000 distinct CDR3 sequences, approximately 12% of which are singletons. The specimen comprised PBMCs, sampled on the day of the yellow fever booster vaccination. These receptor sequences come from a man in his thirties or forties who received the YFV17D yellow fever vaccine.

This clonotype was recorded a few times. The chain links TRBV7-8 to TRBJ2-7; the D gene is possibly TRBD1 (5 bases). The CDR3 is 14 amino acids. Trimming took 4 bases from V and 3 from J, leaving 13 bases between them. Germline CDR1 SGHVS, CDR2 FQNEAQ. The CDR3: CASSSMGQSYEQYF. DNA for the CDR3: TGTGCCAGCAGCTCCATGGGGCAGAGCTACGAGCAGTACTTC. Combining the CDR3 with reference TRBV7-8 and TRBJ2-7 gives the whole variable domain GAGVSQSPRYKVAKRGQDVALRCDPISGHVSLFWYQQALGQGPEFLTYFQNEAQLDKSGLPSDRFFAERPEGSVSTLKIQRTQQEDSAVYLCASSSMGQSYEQYFGPGTRLTVT.

In its sample, this clonotype was seen a few times. The chain joins TRBV7-8 to TRBJ1-6, with D possibly matching TRBD1 (6 bases). From germline, CDR1 is SGHVS and CDR2 FQNEAQ. Trimming removed 3 bases from V and 10 bases from J, with 19 bases in between. CDR3 length: 16 amino acids. The chain's CDR3 is CASSFHQTGQGSPLHF. The CDR3 DNA is TGTGCCAGCAGCTTCCACCAGACAGGTCAAGGATCACCCCTCCACTTT.

This clonotype was counted a few times. The genes are TRBV20-1 and TRBJ2-7; 14 bases are shared with TRBD2. Germline V gene lookup returns CDR1 DFQATT and CDR2 SNEGSKA (reference sequence). The junction had 16 bases not matched to a gene; V was cut back by 4 bases and J by 2 bases. This CDR3 has 19 residues. The CDR3 is CSAILGTSGRGLGAYEQYF. The CDR3 coding sequence is TGCAGTGCTATCCTCGGGACTAGCGGGAGAGGTTTGGGGGCCTACGAGCAGTACTTC.

This clonotype was counted a few times. This chain uses TRBV4-2 with TRBJ2-1; D ambiguous. CDR3 length: 13 amino acids. Germline values: CDR1 LGHNA, CDR2 YNFKEQ. With 0 bases removed from V and 7 bases from J, the gap between germline ends came to 7 bases. This CDR3 reads CASSQEPGNEQFF. For the CDR3, the DNA is TGTGCCAGCAGCCAAGAACCGGGTAATGAGCAGTTCTTC.

The chain links TRBV20-1 to TRBJ2-1; 9 nucleotides match TRBD2. The V gene's germline CDR1 is DFQATT and CDR2 SNEGSKA (reference sequence). This CDR3 has 15 amino acids. V shed 6 bases, J shed 0 bases, and the junction held 6 bases outside the gene matches. CDR3 in amino acids: CSATSGPSSYNEQFF. CDR3 bases: TGCAGTGCCACTAGCGGGCCCAGCTCCTACAATGAGCAGTTCTTC.

The chain recombines TRBV27 with TRBJ2-1; TRBD2 matches 10 bases. CDR3 size: 15 residues. Germline values: CDR1 MNHEY, CDR2 SMNVEV (reference sequence). V shed 6 bases, J shed 4 bases, and the junction held 6 bases outside the gene matches. CDR3 nucleotides: TGTGCCAGCAGACGGACTAGCGGAGAATACAATGAGCAGTTCTTC. This sequence encodes CASRRTSGEYNEQFF.

This sequence joins TRBV20-1 and TRBJ2-5; D is uncertain. Germline loops: CDR1 DFQATT, CDR2 SNEGSKA (reference sequence). CDR3 size: 13 residues. V lost 3 bases and J 3 bases, leaving 11 bases between the germline ends. The CDR3 DNA sequence: TGCAGTGCTAGTCAGGCAATTAAAGAGACCCAGTACTTC. Translated, it gives CSASQAIKETQYF.

This clonotype was seen repeatedly, ten times or more. The chain couples TRBV7-2 to TRBJ1-5, with D possibly TRBD1 on 6 matching bases. CDR1 and CDR2 (germline): SGHTA, FQGNSA. CDR3 length: 14 residues. Trimming took off 4 bases at V and 6 bases at J, with 13 bases between the two ends. CDR3 bases: TGTGCCAGCAGCTCGGGGGGGGCAGGTCAGCCCCAGCATTTT. Translating it yields CASSSGGAGQPQHF.

The genes are TRBV27 and TRBJ1-1; D ambiguous. This CDR3 has 11 amino acids. Germline lookup yields CDR1 MNHEY and CDR2 SMNVEV (reference sequence). V lost 6 bases and J 1 base, leaving 3 bases between the germline ends. Here the CDR3 DNA reads TGTGCCAGCAGAAGGAACACTGAAGCTTTCTTT. This encodes CASRRNTEAFF.

This clonotype was seen many times. This chain uses TRBV5-4 with TRBJ2-6; D uncertain. Germline values: CDR1 SGHNT, CDR2 YYREEE (reference sequence). The ends were cut back, 0 bases at V and 1 base at J, with 8 bases in the middle. CDR3 length: 16 residues. This CDR3 reads CASSLEIGSGANVLTF. As DNA, the CDR3 is TGTGCCAGCAGCTTGGAAATCGGATCTGGGGCCAACGTCCTGACTTTC.

Written as DNA, the CDR3 is TGTGCCAGCACCAGGGGCTTTACAGATACGCAGTATTTT. Amino acid sequence: CASTRGFTDTQYF. This chain connects TRBV6-1 to TRBJ2-3, with D tentatively TRBD1 (6 bases). V was cut by 7 bases and J by 3 bases, with 11 bases left in between. CDR1 and CDR2 (germline): MNHNS, SASEGT. The CDR3 has 13 amino acids.

This clonotype was seen a handful of times. The CDR3 sequence: CASSPLRTSGRANYNEQFF. In DNA, the CDR3 is TGTGCCAGCAGTCCCCTAAGGACTAGCGGGAGGGCGAACTACAATGAGCAGTTCTTC. The chain couples TRBV4-2 to TRBJ2-1; 15 positions agree with TRBD2. The J segment lost 3 bases and the V segment lost 6 bases, leaving 12 bases of the junction unmatched. The CDR3 totals 19 residues. Germline CDR1 and CDR2: LGHNA and YNFKEQ.

Note on this clonotype: Being one base from a much bigger clone, this may be a read error. The chain recombines TRBV5-1 with TRBJ2-3; D not resolved. CDR3 length: 14 residues. V lost 0 bases and J 6 bases, leaving 11 bases between the germline ends. Germline V gene lookup returns CDR1 SGHRS and CDR2 YFSETQ. The CDR3 nucleotides read TGCGCCAGCAGCTTGGGATCGATTCAGGATACGCAGTATTTT. It yields the protein CASSLGSIQDTQYF.

This clonotype came up a few times. This chain uses TRBV7-2 with TRBJ2-5; TRBD2 agrees at 8 bases. Germline CDR1 reads SGHTA; CDR2 reads FQGNSA. The CDR3 consists of 15 residues. V was clipped by 1 base and J by 7 bases; unmatched bases: 8. The CDR3 region is CASSLVGTSEGTQYF. The CDR3 DNA is TGTGCCAGCAGCTTAGTGGGGACTAGTGAGGGGACCCAGTACTTC.

This clonotype was seen more than once but under ten times. V usage is TRBV9 and J usage is TRBJ2-1; TRBD2 matches 9 bases. This CDR3 region has 18 residues. The ends lost 3 bases at V and 2 bases at J; junction bases unmatched: 12. Germline lookup yields CDR1 SGDLS and CDR2 YYNGEE. The CDR3 DNA sequence: TGTGCCAGCAGCGCGGGGACTGGCGGGAGGGGAACCTACAATGAGCAGTTCTTC. Translation: CASSAGTGGRGTYNEQFF.

The rearrangement joins TRBV10-2 to TRBJ2-2; tentative D call: TRBD1 (5 bases). The CDR3 contains 16 residues. Trimming took off 4 bases at V and 1 base at J, with 13 bases between the two ends. Germline lookup yields CDR1 WSHSY and CDR2 SAAADI. CDR3 coding DNA: TGCGCCAGCAGTGGATTGGACATTTTGAACACCGGGGAGCTGTTTTTT. Translation: CASSGLDILNTGELFF.

This sequence joins TRBV20-1 and TRBJ2-5; D gene unclear. There are 15 residues in the CDR3. V was cut by 5 bases and J by 2 bases, with 18 bases left in between. The V gene's germline CDR1 is DFQATT and CDR2 SNEGSKA (reference sequence). CDR3 nucleotide sequence: TGCAGTGCTCGCCGGAACGTGGGGTGGCAAGAGACCCAGTACTTC. It yields the protein CSARRNVGWQETQYF.

This clonotype was counted a few times. The chain employs TRBV6-2 or TRBV6-3 and TRBJ2-1; unclear D gene. Germline CDR1 is MNHEY and CDR2 is SVGEGT. V lost 5 bases and J lost 5, with 10 bases in between. CDR3 length: 13 amino acids. The CDR3 region has the DNA TGTGCCAGCAGTCGTCGACGCGACAATGAGCAGTTCTTC. Translation gives CASSRRRDNEQFF.

This clonotype was observed many times. The chain couples TRBV15 to TRBJ2-5; D call uncertain. V was trimmed by 1 base and J by 8 bases, leaving 5 bases between them. The CDR3 has 11 amino acids. CDR1 is LNHNV and CDR2 is YYDKDF in the germline V gene (reference sequence). This CDR3 is CATSRGVTQYF. CDR3 nucleotide sequence: TGTGCCACCAGCAGAGGGGTAACCCAGTACTTC.

This clonotype was recorded many times. The V and J genes are TRBV27 and TRBJ2-3; no reliable D call. CDR3 length: 11 amino acids. Germline V gene sequence: CDR1 MNHEY, CDR2 SMNVEV (reference sequence). Trimming took off 2 bases at V and 6 bases at J, with 3 bases between the two ends. As DNA, the CDR3 is TGTGCCAGCAGTTTAATGGATACGCAGTATTTT. Translating it yields CASSLMDTQYF.

This clonotype has more than one count but fewer than ten. The chain is built from TRBV27 and TRBJ2-2; weak D call: TRBD2 (6 bases). Germline V lookup: CDR1 MNHEY, CDR2 SMNVEV (reference sequence). Trimming left V 1 base short and J 6 bases short, with 9 bases between. The CDR3 sequence is 14 residues long. The DNA of the CDR3 is TGTGCCAGCAGTTTATTGGGAGGACCCGGGGAGCTGTTTTTT. This encodes CASSLLGGPGELFF.

This clonotype was counted at least ten times. J is TRBJ2-2 and V is TRBV28, with TRBD1 matching over 9 bases. In germline, CDR1 is MDHEN, CDR2 SYDVKM. Unmatched junction bases numbered 10, after V lost 10 bases and J lost 4 bases. The CDR3 sequence is 15 residues long. CDR3 region: CAIHDRGKSTGELFF. As DNA, the CDR3 is TGTGCCATACATGACAGGGGGAAATCCACCGGGGAGCTGTTTTTT.

This clonotype appeared many times. The rearrangement links TRBV10-2 to TRBJ2-1; D is ambiguous. Germline V CDR1 and CDR2: WSHSY, SAAADI. Trimming took off 8 bases at V and 2 bases at J, with 4 bases between the two ends. The length of the CDR3 is 11 residues. CDR3 sequence: CASSAYNEQFF. The CDR3 DNA reads as TGCGCCAGCTCAGCCTACAATGAGCAGTTCTTC.

This clonotype occurred a few times. CDR3 nucleotide sequence: TGCAGTGCTAGAACCCTAGCGGGAGTTCGCGACGATGAGCAGTTCTTC. Its translation: CSARTLAGVRDDEQFF. The chain uses TRBV20-1 and TRBJ2-1, with 10 bases fitting TRBD2. The CDR3 is made up of 16 amino acids. The trim removed 2 bases at V and 8 bases at J, leaving 12 bases unmatched. Germline-derived CDR1 and CDR2 are DFQATT and SNEGSKA (reference sequence).

The CDR3 spells CSAREGIGNQPQHF. The CDR3, as DNA: TGCAGTGCTAGAGAAGGGATCGGCAATCAGCCCCAGCATTTT. The J gene is TRBJ1-5, the V gene TRBV20-1; D is unresolved. The V gene lost 0 bases and the J gene lost 2 bases, with 8 bases spanning the gap. Germline CDR1 and CDR2: DFQATT and SNEGSKA (reference sequence). This CDR3 is 14 amino acids long.

This clonotype was counted a few times. The CDR3 DNA reads TGCGCCAGCAGCTCGCACCCGACTAGCGGGAAAACCTACGAGCAGTACTTC. Translating it yields CASSSHPTSGKTYEQYF. The V gene is TRBV5-1, the J gene TRBJ2-7; 11 nucleotides agree with TRBD2. CDR1 and CDR2 (germline): SGHRS, YFSETQ. The junction had 10 bases not matched to a gene; V was cut back by 3 bases and J by 2 bases. The CDR3 extends over 17 amino acids.

V is TRBV20-1 and J is TRBJ2-1, with TRBD2 identical over 13 bases. In germline, CDR1 is DFQATT, CDR2 SNEGSKA (reference sequence). Trimming removed 6 bases from V and 10 bases from J; junction bases left unmatched: 12. This CDR3 comprises 15 residues. The CDR3, as DNA: TGCAGTGCCCCACCGGGACTAGCGGGAAACAGGGAGCAGTTCTTC. Translated: CSAPPGLAGNREQFF.

This clonotype has only a few counts. The chain employs TRBV30 and TRBJ2-3; D remains unclear. With 2 bases removed from V and 2 bases from J, the gap between germline ends came to 8 bases. Germline assignment: CDR1 GTSNPN and CDR2 SVGIG (reference sequence). The CDR3 totals 13 residues. The CDR3 region is CAWSLEFTDTQYF. The CDR3 DNA reads as TGTGCCTGGAGTCTCGAATTCACAGATACGCAGTATTTT.

In DNA, the CDR3 is TGTGCCAGCAGCTTAAGTGACAGCGAGTACGAGCAGTACTTC. Its translation is CASSLSDSEYEQYF. The chain is built from TRBV7-9 and TRBJ2-7; a weak D match, TRBD1 (5 bases). CDR3 length equals 14 residues. The germline V and J ends were trimmed by 2 bases and 4 bases, with 12 bases remaining between them. Germline lookup yields CDR1 SEHNR and CDR2 FQNEAQ (reference sequence).

The chain links TRBV7-2 to TRBJ2-3; TRBD2 aligns across 13 bases. CDR1 is SGHTA, CDR2 FQGNSA, per germline. The V and J ends lost 5 bases and 8 bases, in that order; junction bases with no gene match: 4. The CDR3 runs to 14 residues. In nucleotides, the CDR3 is TGTGCCAGCAGCACCGGACTAGCGGGGGTTACGCAGTATTTT. Protein product: CASSTGLAGVTQYF. The full variable domain, in which reference TRBV7-2 and TRBJ2-3 provide the parts outside the CDR3, is GAGVSQSPSNKVTEKGKDVELRCDPISGHTALYWYRQSLGQGLEFLIYFQGNSAPDKSGLPSDRFSAERTGGSVSTLTIQRTQQEDSAVYLCASSTGLAGVTQYFGPGTRLTVL.